Following are 32 T cell receptor beta chains from one sample sequenced in a study of T cell changes during pregnancy in multiple sclerosis. TCRdb's copy holds only in-frame clones and misses some; the assay was immunoSEQ multiplex PCR. The profile shows about 73,000 clones, 85% to 90% of them singletons. The sequencing used peripheral blood, collected after pregnancy. Source of these receptors: a female donor in good health, enrolled as a control in a pregnancy study.

The chain couples TRBV19 to TRBJ1-4, with TRBD1 identical over 7 bases. Per germline, CDR1 LNHDA and CDR2 SQIVND (reference sequence). The CDR3 has 18 residues. The ends lost 2 bases at V and 0 bases at J; junction bases unmatched: 9. CDR3 nucleotide sequence: TGTGCCAGTAGTATAAGGGGGCTAAGTTTTACAACTAATGAAAAACTGTTTTTT. Translated: CASSIRGLSFTTNEKLFF.

As DNA, the CDR3 is TGTGCCAGCAGCTTAGCGACAGGCGACACTGAAGCTTTCTTT. Protein sequence: CASSLATGDTEAFF. The chain uses TRBV7-9 and TRBJ1-1; a possible D gene is TRBD1 (6 bases). The CDR3 sequence is 14 residues long. Looked up from germline, CDR1 is SEHNR and CDR2 is FQNEAQ (reference sequence). V lost 0 bases and J 3 bases, leaving 8 bases between the germline ends.

This chain uses TRBV13 with TRBJ2-7; 14 bases match TRBD2. The J segment lost 4 bases and the V segment lost 5 bases, leaving 7 bases of the junction unmatched. Per the germline V gene, CDR1 is PRHDT and CDR2 is FYEKMQ (reference sequence). The CDR3 runs 16 residues. The CDR3 bases are TGTGCCAGCAGCCCCGGGACTAGCGGGGGCTCGTACGAGCAGTACTTC. This encodes CASSPGTSGGSYEQYF.

V is TRBV30 and J is TRBJ2-2, with 9 positions matching TRBD2. V gave up 4 bases and J gave up 4 bases; unmatched junction bases: 4. CDR1 and CDR2 from the germline V gene are GTSNPN and SVGIG (reference sequence). The CDR3 sequence is 14 residues long. Written as DNA, the CDR3 is TGTGCCTGGAATAGCGGGAGAGTCACCGGGGAGCTGTTTTTT. Protein product: CAWNSGRVTGELFF.

This rearrangement joins TRBV30 to TRBJ2-7, with 7 nucleotides matching TRBD2. Germline CDR1 and CDR2: GTSNPN and SVGIG (reference sequence). The CDR3 extends over 14 amino acids. The V and J ends lost 0 bases and 3 bases, in that order; junction bases with no gene match: 5. The CDR3 DNA reads as TGTGCCTGGAGTGTATCAGCGGGGCTCTACGAGCAGTACTTC. Its protein is CAWSVSAGLYEQYF.

J is TRBJ2-2 and V is TRBV9; maybe TRBD2 (5 bases). V lost 2 bases, J lost 8 bases, and 13 bases lay in between. Germline V gene lookup returns CDR1 SGDLS and CDR2 YYNGEE. The CDR3 covers 14 residues. The CDR3 sequence is CASSVRSGIGELFF. The CDR3 DNA is TGTGCCAGCAGCGTCCGGAGCGGTATTGGGGAGCTGTTTTTT.

The chain employs TRBV12-5 and TRBJ1-5; weak D call: TRBD1 (6 bases). Trimming left V 6 bases short and J 4 bases short, with 13 bases between. This CDR3 has 14 amino acids. Germline lookup yields CDR1 LGHNT and CDR2 FRNRAP. CDR3 sequence reads: CASGQGGGNQPQHF. The DNA for the CDR3 is TGTGCTAGTGGCCAAGGGGGGGGGAATCAGCCCCAGCATTTT.

This rearrangement joins TRBV7-8 to TRBJ1-2; D unclear. Germline lookup yields CDR1 SGHVS and CDR2 FQNEAQ. The V gene lost 1 base and the J gene lost 8 bases, with 8 bases spanning the gap. The CDR3 is made up of 12 amino acids. CDR3 loop: CASSLGIQGYTF. The CDR3 DNA is TGTGCCAGCAGCTTAGGCATACAAGGCTACACCTTC.

The gene calls are TRBV13 and TRBJ2-2; 7 bases are a match to TRBD2. The CDR3 covers 19 residues. Germline trimming cut 1 base from V and 5 bases from J; bases unmatched to any gene: 16. Germline values: CDR1 PRHDT, CDR2 FYEKMQ (reference sequence). This CDR3 is CASSLEGLRRGVRTGELFF. DNA of the CDR3: TGTGCCAGCAGCTTAGAGGGTTTGAGACGGGGGGTAAGAACCGGGGAGCTGTTTTTT.

This chain uses TRBV19 with TRBJ1-1, with TRBD1 identical over 10 bases. The germline gives CDR1 LNHDA, CDR2 SQIVND (reference sequence). V gave up 5 bases and J gave up 4 bases; unmatched junction bases: 7. CDR3 length equals 15 residues. The CDR3 DNA sequence: TGTGCCAGTAGTCCTCGGACAGGGGGGATCACTGAAGCTTTCTTT. Translated: CASSPRTGGITEAFF.

The chain has TRBV6-5 and TRBJ1-1; perhaps TRBD1 as D (5 bases). The CDR3 loop spans 15 amino acids. V was trimmed by 0 bases and J by 4 bases, leaving 12 bases between them. Germline CDR1 and CDR2: MNHEY and SVGAGI. CDR3 DNA: TGTGCCAGCAGTTACTCTGGGCAGGGATTCACTGAAGCTTTCTTT. It codes for CASSYSGQGFTEAFF.

In DNA, the CDR3 is TGTGCCAGCAGCGTAGGGGAGTACAATGAGCAGTTCTTC. The encoded protein is CASSVGEYNEQFF. The genes are TRBV9 and TRBJ2-1; possibly TRBD2 for D (5 bases). Per germline, CDR1 SGDLS and CDR2 YYNGEE. This CDR3 has 13 amino acids. Trimming removed 0 bases at V and 4 bases at J, with 5 bases between. The full variable domain, in which reference TRBV9 and TRBJ2-1 provide the parts outside the CDR3, is DSGVTQTPKHLITATGQRVTLRCSPRSGDLSVYWYQQSLDQGLQFLIQYYNGEERAKGNILERFSAQQFPDLHSELNLSSLELGDSALYFCASSVGEYNEQFFGPGTRLTVL.

This clone has just one count. The chain has TRBV5-1 and TRBJ2-7, with a weak D call TRBD1 (6 bases). From germline, CDR1 is SGHRS and CDR2 YFSETQ. The V end lost 6 bases, the J end lost 2 bases, and 18 bases lay between the germline ends. The CDR3 runs to 15 residues. CDR3 coding DNA: TGCGCCAGCACCCACACTCCGGGACAAGCCTACGAGCAGTACTTC. It encodes CASTHTPGQAYEQYF.

The chain joins TRBV6-1 to TRBJ2-2; 7 bases fit TRBD1. Germline CDR1 reads MNHNS; CDR2 reads SASEGT. The CDR3 sequence is 15 residues long. V shed 5 bases and J 3 bases; nucleotides not matched to a gene: 6. The CDR3, as DNA: TGTGCCAGCAGTACCCGGACAGGAGACACCGGGGAGCTGTTTTTT. It encodes CASSTRTGDTGELFF.

The chain employs TRBV19 and TRBJ1-1; D is unclear. The CDR3 is 13 amino acids. Germline values: CDR1 LNHDA, CDR2 SQIVND (reference sequence). The V end lost 4 bases, the J end lost 3 bases, and 9 bases lay between the germline ends. The CDR3 protein is CASSSWAYTEAFF. The CDR3 nucleotides are TGTGCCAGTAGTAGTTGGGCCTACACTGAAGCTTTCTTT.

The DNA for the CDR3 is TGTGCCTGGAGTTTCACAGGGAGTAGCCAGCCCCAGCATTTT. Its translation: CAWSFTGSSQPQHF. This chain links TRBV30 with TRBJ1-5; D perhaps matches TRBD1 (6 bases). The ends were cut back, 2 bases at V and 7 bases at J, with 15 bases in the middle. Germline V lookup: CDR1 GTSNPN, CDR2 SVGIG (reference sequence). The CDR3 is 14 amino acids.

The CDR3 here is CASSLRGGTEAFF. Written as DNA, the CDR3 is TGTGCCAGCAGCTTGAGGGGAGGCACTGAAGCTTTCTTT. The chain couples TRBV5-4 to TRBJ1-1; weak D call: TRBD1 (5 bases). This CDR3 contains 13 residues. Germline lookup yields CDR1 SGHNT and CDR2 YYREEE (reference sequence). The ends were cut back, 1 base at V and 4 bases at J, with 8 bases in the middle.

This chain connects TRBV14 to TRBJ2-3, with D hard to call. Looked up from germline, CDR1 is SGHDN and CDR2 is FVKESK. The CDR3 length is 13 residues. Trimming took off 0 bases at V and 2 bases at J, with 3 bases between the two ends. The CDR3, as DNA: TGTGCCAGCAGCCAAGATATCACAGATACGCAGTATTTT. Residues: CASSQDITDTQYF. Filled out from reference TRBV14 and TRBJ2-3, the complete variable domain reads EAGVTQFPSHSVIEKGQTVTLRCDPISGHDNLYWYRRVMGKEIKFLLHFVKESKQDESGMPNNRFLAERTGGTYSTLKVQPAELEDSGVYFCASSQDITDTQYFGPGTRLTVL.

The table lists this clone with a count of one. CDR3 amino acids: CASSERTSGLSTDTQYF. CDR3 nucleotide sequence: TGCGCCAGCAGTGAGAGGACTAGCGGACTTAGCACAGATACGCAGTATTTT. V is TRBV10-1 and J is TRBJ2-3, with 10 bases that match TRBD2. The V gene's germline CDR1 is WNHNN and CDR2 SYGVQD (reference sequence). The CDR3 contains 17 residues. Trimming took 2 bases from V and 0 from J; bases not matched to a gene: 5.

The chain couples TRBV10-3 to TRBJ1-1; D remains ambiguous. The CDR3 has 12 residues. Trimming cost V 5 bases and J 1 base, with 5 bases left between them. Germline values: CDR1 ENHRY, CDR2 SYGVKD. In DNA, the CDR3 is TGTGCCATCAGTAGACAGAACACTGAAGCTTTCTTT. Encoded protein: CAISRQNTEAFF.

The chain is built from TRBV30 and TRBJ1-4, with D uncertain. Germline V lookup: CDR1 GTSNPN, CDR2 SVGIG (reference sequence). The ends were cut back, 3 bases at V and 8 bases at J, with 7 bases in the middle. The CDR3 has 11 amino acids. The CDR3 here is CAWSPREKLFF. The CDR3 DNA follows: TGTGCCTGGAGCCCCCGGGAAAAACTGTTTTTT.

This clone was observed a few times. This chain connects TRBV10-1 to TRBJ2-2; 7 bases align to TRBD1. Germline values: CDR1 WNHNN, CDR2 SYGVQD (reference sequence). The CDR3 loop spans 13 amino acids. The trim removed 9 bases at V and 0 bases at J, leaving 1 base unmatched. The chain's CDR3 is CARGTANTGELFF. In DNA, the CDR3 is TGCGCCAGAGGGACAGCGAACACCGGGGAGCTGTTTTTT.

The chain has TRBV30 and TRBJ2-7, with D possibly TRBD1 on 6 matching bases. V was clipped by 0 bases and J by 2 bases, with 11 bases between them. The CDR3 sequence is 14 residues long. Germline-derived CDR1 and CDR2 are GTSNPN and SVGIG (reference sequence). DNA for the CDR3: TGTGCCTGGAGTGTAGGGGGTGTTGCCTACGAGCAGTACTTC. Its translation: CAWSVGGVAYEQYF.

The chain employs TRBV6-1 and TRBJ1-2; possible D gene TRBD1, 5 bases. CDR1 MNHNS and CDR2 SASEGT come from the germline V gene. Trimming stripped 5 bases from V and 4 bases from J, with 14 bases between. The CDR3 loop spans 14 amino acids. CDR3 amino acids: CASSPETALYGYTF. The CDR3 bases are TGTGCCAGCAGTCCCGAGACAGCCCTCTATGGCTACACCTTC.

V and J are TRBV11-3 and TRBJ1-1; 10 bases are a match to TRBD1. CDR1 is SGHNT and CDR2 is YENEEA in the germline V gene. CDR3 length: 15 residues. Trimming took 3 bases from V and 0 from J; bases not matched to a gene: 1. This CDR3 is CASSLGQGMNTEAFF. The DNA for the CDR3 is TGTGCCAGCAGCTTGGGACAGGGGATGAACACTGAAGCTTTCTTT.

The chain uses TRBV15 and TRBJ2-7, with D possibly being TRBD1 (5 bases). Germline V gene sequence: CDR1 LNHNV, CDR2 YYDKDF (reference sequence). CDR3 length: 16 amino acids. V gave up 4 bases and J gave up 1 base, with 17 bases separating them. CDR3 DNA: TGTGCCACCAGCATCAGGTCGACAGCTAATTCCTACGAGCAGTACTTC. It specifies CATSIRSTANSYEQYF.

The V gene is TRBV27, the J gene TRBJ1-2, with TRBD1 identical over 9 bases. CDR1 and CDR2 (germline): MNHEY, SMNVEV (reference sequence). The CDR3 is 14 residues long. Unmatched junction bases numbered 7, after V lost 5 bases and J lost 6 bases. The CDR3: CASSPWGQGDGYTF. CDR3 DNA: TGTGCCAGCAGTCCCTGGGGACAGGGAGATGGCTACACCTTC.

The gene calls are TRBV5-4 and TRBJ2-3, with TRBD2 matching over 14 bases. Germline V gene sequence: CDR1 SGHNT, CDR2 YYREEE (reference sequence). CDR3 length: 16 residues. V gave up 4 bases and J gave up 6 bases; unmatched junction bases: 7. The CDR3 loop reads CASSTGLAGVQDTQYF. CDR3 in DNA: TGTGCCAGCAGCACGGGACTAGCGGGAGTCCAGGATACGCAGTATTTT.

The genes are TRBV19 and TRBJ2-7; 7 nucleotides line up with TRBD1. Germline assignment: CDR1 LNHDA and CDR2 SQIVND (reference sequence). Trimming took 6 bases from V and 2 from J; bases not matched to a gene: 4. The CDR3 length is 13 residues. The CDR3 spells CASSPGTAYEQYF. For the CDR3, the DNA is TGTGCCAGTAGCCCAGGGACAGCCTACGAGCAGTACTTC.

This chain joins TRBV5-4 and TRBJ1-2; D unresolved. Trimming took 1 base from V and 7 from J, leaving 8 bases between them. CDR1 is SGHNT and CDR2 is YYREEE in the germline V gene (reference sequence). CDR3 length: 12 residues. The CDR3 here is CASSLLAGGYTF. The CDR3 DNA is TGTGCCAGCAGCTTGCTTGCCGGTGGCTACACCTTC.

This clone appeared a single time. Here the CDR3 reads CSVEGGLGPRYTF. The CDR3 DNA is TGCAGCGTTGAAGGAGGGCTGGGCCCGCGCTACACCTTC. The chain combines TRBV29-1 with TRBJ1-2; D gene unclear. Trimming shortened V by 1 base and J by 9 bases, and 15 bases separated the two germline ends. Looked up from germline, CDR1 is SQVTM and CDR2 is ANQGSEA. The CDR3 length is 13 residues. The full variable domain, completed using reference TRBV29-1 and TRBJ1-2, is SAVISQKPSRDICQRGTSLTIQCQVDSQVTMMFWYRQQPGQSLTLIATANQGSEATYESGFVIDKFPISRPNLTFSTLTVSNMSPEDSSIYLCSVEGGLGPRYTFGSGTRLTVV.

The CDR3 spells CASSFSTGNTEAFF. The CDR3 DNA sequence: TGTGCCAGCAGTTTCTCGACAGGGAACACTGAAGCTTTCTTT. V and J are TRBV27 and TRBJ1-1, with TRBD1 as a possible D gene (6 bases). Germline CDR1 MNHEY, CDR2 SMNVEV (reference sequence). This CDR3 region has 14 residues. Deletions cut 3 bases from V and 1 base from J, with 9 bases between.